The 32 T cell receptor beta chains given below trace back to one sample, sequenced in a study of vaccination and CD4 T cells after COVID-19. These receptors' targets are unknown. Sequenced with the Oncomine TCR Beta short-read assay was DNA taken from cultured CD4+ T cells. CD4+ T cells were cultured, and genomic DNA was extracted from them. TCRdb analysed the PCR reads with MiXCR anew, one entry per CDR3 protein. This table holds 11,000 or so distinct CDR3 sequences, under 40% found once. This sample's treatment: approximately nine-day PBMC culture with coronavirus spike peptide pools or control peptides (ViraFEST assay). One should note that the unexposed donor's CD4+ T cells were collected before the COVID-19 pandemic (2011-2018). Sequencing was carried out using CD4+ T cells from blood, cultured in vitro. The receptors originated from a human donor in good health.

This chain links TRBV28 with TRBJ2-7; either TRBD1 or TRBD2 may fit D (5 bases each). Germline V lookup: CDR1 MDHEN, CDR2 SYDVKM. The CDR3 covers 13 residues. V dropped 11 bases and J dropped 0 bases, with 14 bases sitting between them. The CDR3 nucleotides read TGTGCCTCCCTGGGGGAACCCTCCTACGAGCAGTACTTC. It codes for CASLGEPSYEQYF.

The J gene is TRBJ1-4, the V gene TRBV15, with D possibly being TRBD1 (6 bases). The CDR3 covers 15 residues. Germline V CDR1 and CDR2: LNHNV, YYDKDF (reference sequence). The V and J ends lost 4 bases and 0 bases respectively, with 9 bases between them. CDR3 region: CATSMRGATNEKLFF. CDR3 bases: TGTGCCACCAGCATGAGGGGGGCAACTAATGAAAAACTGTTTTTT.

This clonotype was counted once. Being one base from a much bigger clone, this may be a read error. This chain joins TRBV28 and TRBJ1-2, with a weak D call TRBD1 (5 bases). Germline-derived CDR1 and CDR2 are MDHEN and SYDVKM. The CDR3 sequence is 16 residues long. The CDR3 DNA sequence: TGTGTCAGCGCCTTGGAGGGGCTTGAAGCTAACTATGGCTACACCTTC. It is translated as CVSALEGLEANYGYTF.

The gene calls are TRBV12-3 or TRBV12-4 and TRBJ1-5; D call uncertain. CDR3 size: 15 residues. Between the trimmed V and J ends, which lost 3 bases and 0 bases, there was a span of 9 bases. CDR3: CASSFSTHSNQPQHF. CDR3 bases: TGTGCCAGCAGTTTTTCGACACATAGCAATCAGCCCCAGCATTTT.

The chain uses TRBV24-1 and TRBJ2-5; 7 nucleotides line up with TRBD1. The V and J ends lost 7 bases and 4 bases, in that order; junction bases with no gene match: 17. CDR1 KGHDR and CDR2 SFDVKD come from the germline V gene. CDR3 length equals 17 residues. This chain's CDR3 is CATSHALPRGSGETQYF. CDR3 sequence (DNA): TGTGCCACCAGCCATGCCCTACCCAGGGGGAGTGGAGAGACCCAGTACTTC.

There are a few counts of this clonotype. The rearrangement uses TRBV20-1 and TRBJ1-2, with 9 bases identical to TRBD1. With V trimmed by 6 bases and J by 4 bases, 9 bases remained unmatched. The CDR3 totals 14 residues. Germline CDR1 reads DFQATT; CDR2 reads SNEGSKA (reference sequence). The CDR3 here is CSAPGTGKFYGYTF. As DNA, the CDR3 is TGCAGTGCCCCCGGGACAGGGAAGTTCTATGGCTACACCTTC.

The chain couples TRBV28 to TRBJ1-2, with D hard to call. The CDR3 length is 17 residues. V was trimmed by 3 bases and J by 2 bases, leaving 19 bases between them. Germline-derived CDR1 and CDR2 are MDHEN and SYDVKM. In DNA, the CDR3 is TGTGCCAGCAGTTTCCCCCGCCGAGGGCTATCAAACTATGGCTACACCTTC. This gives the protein CASSFPRRGLSNYGYTF.

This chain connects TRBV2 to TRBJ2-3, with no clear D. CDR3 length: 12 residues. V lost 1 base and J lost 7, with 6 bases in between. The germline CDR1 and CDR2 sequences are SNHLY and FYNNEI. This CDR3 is CASSEVAHTQYF. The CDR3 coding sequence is TGTGCCAGCAGTGAAGTAGCACATACGCAGTATTTT.

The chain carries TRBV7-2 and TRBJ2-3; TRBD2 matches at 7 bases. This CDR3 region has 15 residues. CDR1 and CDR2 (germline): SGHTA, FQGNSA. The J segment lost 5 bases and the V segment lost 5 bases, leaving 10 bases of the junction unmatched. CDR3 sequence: CASSPQVGRGDTQYF. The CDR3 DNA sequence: TGTGCCAGCAGCCCCCAGGTGGGGAGGGGAGATACGCAGTATTTT.

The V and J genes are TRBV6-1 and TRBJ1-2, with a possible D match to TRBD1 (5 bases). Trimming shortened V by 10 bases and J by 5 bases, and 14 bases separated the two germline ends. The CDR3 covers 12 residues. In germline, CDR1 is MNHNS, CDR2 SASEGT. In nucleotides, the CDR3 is TGTGCCACCAGGATTCAGGGATATGGCTACACCTTC. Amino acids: CATRIQGYGYTF.

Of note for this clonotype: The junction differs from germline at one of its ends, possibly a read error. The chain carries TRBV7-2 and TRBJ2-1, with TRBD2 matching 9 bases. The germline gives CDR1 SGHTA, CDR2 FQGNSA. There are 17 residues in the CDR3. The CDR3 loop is CASSSGKAGGPYNEQSF. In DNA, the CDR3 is TGTGCCAGCAGCTCAGGCAAGGCGGGAGGGCCCTACAATGAGCAGTCCTTC. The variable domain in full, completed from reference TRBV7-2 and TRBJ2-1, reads GAGVSQSPSNKVTEKGKDVELRCDPISGHTALYWYRQSLGQGLEFLIYFQGNSAPDKSGLPSDRFSAERTGGSVSTLTIQRTQQEDSAVYLCASSSGKAGGPYNEQSFGPGTRLTVL.

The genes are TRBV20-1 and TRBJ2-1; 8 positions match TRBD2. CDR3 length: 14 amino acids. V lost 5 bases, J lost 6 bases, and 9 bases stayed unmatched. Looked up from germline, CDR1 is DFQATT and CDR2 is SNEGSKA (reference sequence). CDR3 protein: CSALPGLVSNEQFF. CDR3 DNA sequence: TGCAGTGCTTTGCCGGGACTAGTATCCAATGAGCAGTTCTTC.

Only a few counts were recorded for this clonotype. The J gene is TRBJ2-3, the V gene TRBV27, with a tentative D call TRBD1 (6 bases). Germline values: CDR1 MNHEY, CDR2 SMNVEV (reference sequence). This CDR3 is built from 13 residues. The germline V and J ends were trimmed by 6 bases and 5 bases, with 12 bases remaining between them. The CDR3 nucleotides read TGTGCCAGCAGACCCCAGGGGTTAGATACGCAGTATTTT. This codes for CASRPQGLDTQYF.

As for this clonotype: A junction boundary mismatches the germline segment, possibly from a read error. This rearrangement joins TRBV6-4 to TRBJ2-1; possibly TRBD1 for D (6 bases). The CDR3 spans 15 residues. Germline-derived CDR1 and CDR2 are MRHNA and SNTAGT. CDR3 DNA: TGTACCAGCAGTCCGGGACAAAGCTCCTACAATGAGCAGTTCTTC. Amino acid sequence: CTSSPGQSSYNEQFF.

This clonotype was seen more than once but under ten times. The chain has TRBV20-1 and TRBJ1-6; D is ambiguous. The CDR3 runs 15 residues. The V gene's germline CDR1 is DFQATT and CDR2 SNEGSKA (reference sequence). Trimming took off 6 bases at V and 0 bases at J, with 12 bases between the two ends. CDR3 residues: CSAREPSSYNSPLHF. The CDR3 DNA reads TGCAGTGCCCGGGAACCGAGCTCCTATAATTCACCCCTCCACTTT.

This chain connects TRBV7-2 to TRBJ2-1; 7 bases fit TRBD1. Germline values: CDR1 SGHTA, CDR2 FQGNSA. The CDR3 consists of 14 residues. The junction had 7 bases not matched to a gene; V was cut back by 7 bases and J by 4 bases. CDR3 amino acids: CASTAGTAYNEQFF. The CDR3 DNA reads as TGTGCCAGCACCGCCGGGACAGCATACAATGAGCAGTTCTTC.

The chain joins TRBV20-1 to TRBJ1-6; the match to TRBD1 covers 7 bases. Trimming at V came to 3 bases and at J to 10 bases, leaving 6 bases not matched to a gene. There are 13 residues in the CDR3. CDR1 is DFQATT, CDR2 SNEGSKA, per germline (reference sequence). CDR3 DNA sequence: TGCAGTGCTAGTGGGGGACAGACGTCACCCCTCCACTTT. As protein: CSASGGQTSPLHF.

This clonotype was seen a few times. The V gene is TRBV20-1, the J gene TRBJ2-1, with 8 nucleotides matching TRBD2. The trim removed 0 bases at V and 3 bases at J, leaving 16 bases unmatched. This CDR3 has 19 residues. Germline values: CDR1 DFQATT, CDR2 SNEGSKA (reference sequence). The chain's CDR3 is CSARDMLASGRSYYNEQFF. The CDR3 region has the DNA TGCAGTGCTAGAGATATGTTGGCTAGCGGGCGTTCCTACTACAATGAGCAGTTCTTC.

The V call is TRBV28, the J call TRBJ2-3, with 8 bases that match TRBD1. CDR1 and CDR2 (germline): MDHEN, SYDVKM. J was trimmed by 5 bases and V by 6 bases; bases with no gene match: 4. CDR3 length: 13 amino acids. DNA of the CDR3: TGTGCCAGCAGCCGGGACAGGAAAGATACGCAGTATTTT. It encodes CASSRDRKDTQYF.

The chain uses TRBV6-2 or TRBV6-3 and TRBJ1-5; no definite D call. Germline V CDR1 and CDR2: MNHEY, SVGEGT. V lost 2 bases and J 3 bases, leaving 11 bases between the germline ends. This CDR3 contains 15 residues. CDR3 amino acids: CASSYRPAFNQPQHF. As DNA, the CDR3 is TGTGCCAGCAGTTACAGGCCAGCCTTCAATCAGCCCCAGCATTTT.

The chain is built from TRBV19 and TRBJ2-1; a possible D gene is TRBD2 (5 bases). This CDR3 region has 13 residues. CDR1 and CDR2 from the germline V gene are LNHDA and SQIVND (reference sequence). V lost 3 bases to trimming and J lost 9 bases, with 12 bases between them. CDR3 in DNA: TGTGCCAGTAGTATCCTCACTGCGGGTGAGCAGTTCTTC. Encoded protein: CASSILTAGEQFF.

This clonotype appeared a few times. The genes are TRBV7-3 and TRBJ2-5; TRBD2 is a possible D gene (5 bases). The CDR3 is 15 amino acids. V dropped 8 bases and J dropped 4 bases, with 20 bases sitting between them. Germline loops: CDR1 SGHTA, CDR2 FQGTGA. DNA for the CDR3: TGTGCCAGCTCTCCCATTGGGGTCCGGGGAGAGACCCAGTACTTC. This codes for CASSPIGVRGETQYF.

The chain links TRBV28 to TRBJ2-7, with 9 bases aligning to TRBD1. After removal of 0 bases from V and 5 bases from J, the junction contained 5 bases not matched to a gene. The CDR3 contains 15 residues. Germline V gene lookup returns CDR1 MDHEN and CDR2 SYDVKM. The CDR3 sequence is CASSLWGQGAHEQYF. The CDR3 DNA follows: TGTGCCAGCAGTTTATGGGGACAGGGAGCCCACGAGCAGTACTTC.

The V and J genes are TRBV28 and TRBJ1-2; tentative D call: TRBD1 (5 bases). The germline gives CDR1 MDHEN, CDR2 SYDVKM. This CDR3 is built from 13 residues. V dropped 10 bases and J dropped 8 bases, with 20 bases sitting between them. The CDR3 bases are TGTGCCACCAAGGTAACAGCGGGGCCGGGCTACACCTTC. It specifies CATKVTAGPGYTF.

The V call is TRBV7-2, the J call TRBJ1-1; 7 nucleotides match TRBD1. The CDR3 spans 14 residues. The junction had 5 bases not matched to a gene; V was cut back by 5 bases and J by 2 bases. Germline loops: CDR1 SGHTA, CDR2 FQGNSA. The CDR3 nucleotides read TGTGCCAGCAGCGTCAGGGGGGTTAACACTGAAGCTTTCTTT. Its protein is CASSVRGVNTEAFF. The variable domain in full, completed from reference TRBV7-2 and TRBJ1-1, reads GAGVSQSPSNKVTEKGKDVELRCDPISGHTALYWYRQSLGQGLEFLIYFQGNSAPDKSGLPSDRFSAERTGGSVSTLTIQRTQQEDSAVYLCASSVRGVNTEAFFGQGTRLTVV.

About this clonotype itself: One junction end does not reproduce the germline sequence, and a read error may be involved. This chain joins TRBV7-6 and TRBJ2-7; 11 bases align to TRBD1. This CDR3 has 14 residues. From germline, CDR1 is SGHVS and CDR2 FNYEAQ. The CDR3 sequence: CASSFGTGGYEQYF. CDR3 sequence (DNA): TGTGCTAGCAGCTTCGGGACAGGGGGCTACGAGCAGTACTTC.

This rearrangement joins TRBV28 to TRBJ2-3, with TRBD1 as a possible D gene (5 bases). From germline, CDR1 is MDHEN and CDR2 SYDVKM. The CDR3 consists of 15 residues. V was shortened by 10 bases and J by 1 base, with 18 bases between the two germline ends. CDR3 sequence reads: CATEEYYRRTDTQYF. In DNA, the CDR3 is TGTGCCACCGAAGAGTACTACAGGCGCACAGATACGCAGTATTTT.

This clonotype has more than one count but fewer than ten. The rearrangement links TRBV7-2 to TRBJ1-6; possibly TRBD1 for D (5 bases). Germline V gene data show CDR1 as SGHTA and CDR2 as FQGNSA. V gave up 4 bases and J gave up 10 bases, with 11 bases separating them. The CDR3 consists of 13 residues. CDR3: CASSSANRSPLHF. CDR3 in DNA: TGTGCCAGCAGCTCCGCTAACAGGTCACCCCTCCACTTT.

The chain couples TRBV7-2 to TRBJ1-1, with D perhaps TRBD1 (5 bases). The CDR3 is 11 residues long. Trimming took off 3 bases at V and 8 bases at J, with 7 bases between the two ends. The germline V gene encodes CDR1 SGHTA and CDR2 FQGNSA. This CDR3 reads CASSLGGEAFF. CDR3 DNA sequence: TGTGCCAGCAGCTTGGGGGGGGAAGCTTTCTTT.

The CDR3 protein is CASIPTSSGLANTGELFF. In DNA, the CDR3 is TGTGCCAGCATTCCAACCTCGTCCGGCCTGGCGAACACCGGGGAGCTGTTTTTT. This chain connects TRBV21-1 to TRBJ2-2. TRBV21-1 is listed as a pseudogene. The CDR3 loop spans 18 amino acids.

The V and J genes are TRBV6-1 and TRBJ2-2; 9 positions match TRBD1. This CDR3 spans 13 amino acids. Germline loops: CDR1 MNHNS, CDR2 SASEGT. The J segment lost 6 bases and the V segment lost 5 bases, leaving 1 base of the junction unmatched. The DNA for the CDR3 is TGTGCCAGCAGTACAGGGGGCTCCGGGGAGCTGTTTTTT. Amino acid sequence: CASSTGGSGELFF.

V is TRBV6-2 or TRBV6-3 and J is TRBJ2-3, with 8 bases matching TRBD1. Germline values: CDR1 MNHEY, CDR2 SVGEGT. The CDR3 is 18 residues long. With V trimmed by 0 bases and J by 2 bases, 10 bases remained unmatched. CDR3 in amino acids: CASSYSPLQGEITDTQYF. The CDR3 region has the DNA TGTGCCAGCAGTTACTCACCTCTACAGGGGGAGATCACAGATACGCAGTATTTT.